Sequencing of this TCR beta chain was carried out in a study of early T cells in non-severe SARS-CoV-2 infection. Overall study: Sequencing input comprised bulk RNA from unsorted whole blood; chain pairing was not available.

This clonotype was seen many times. V lost 6 bases and J lost 2, with 7 bases in between. The CDR3 sequence is 12 residues long. The germline gives CDR1 MNHEY, CDR2 SMNVEV (reference sequence). TCRdb re-analysed the 5' RACE reads in MiXCR, keeping a single row per CDR3 protein. The sample lists tens of thousands of distinct CDR3 sequences; about 5% were seen once. This chain connects TRBV27 to TRBJ2-5; D gene ambiguous. Sequenced material: whole blood, taken at baseline. This TCR was sampled from an adult who was a healthcare worker with PCR-confirmed SARS-CoV-2 infection or an uninfected control (not recorded which). CDR3 bases: TGTGCCAGCAGGAAGACACAAGAGACCCAGTACTTC. The encoded protein is CASRKTQETQYF.